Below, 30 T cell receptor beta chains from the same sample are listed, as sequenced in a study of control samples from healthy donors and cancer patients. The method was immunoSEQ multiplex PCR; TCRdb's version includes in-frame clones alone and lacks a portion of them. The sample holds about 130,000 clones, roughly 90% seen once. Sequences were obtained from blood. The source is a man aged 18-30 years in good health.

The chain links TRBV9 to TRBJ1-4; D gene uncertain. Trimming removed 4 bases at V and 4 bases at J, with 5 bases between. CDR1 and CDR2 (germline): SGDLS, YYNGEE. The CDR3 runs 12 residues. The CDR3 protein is CASSTGNEKLFF. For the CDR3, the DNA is TGTGCCAGCAGCACCGGTAATGAAAAACTGTTTTTT.

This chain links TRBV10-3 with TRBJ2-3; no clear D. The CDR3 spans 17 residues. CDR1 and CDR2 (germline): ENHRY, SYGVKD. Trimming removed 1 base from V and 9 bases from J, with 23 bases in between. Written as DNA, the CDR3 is TGTGCCATCAGTGAGTGGTATCGCGGTTCGAATCCAAGAACGCAGTATTTT. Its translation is CAISEWYRGSNPRTQYF.

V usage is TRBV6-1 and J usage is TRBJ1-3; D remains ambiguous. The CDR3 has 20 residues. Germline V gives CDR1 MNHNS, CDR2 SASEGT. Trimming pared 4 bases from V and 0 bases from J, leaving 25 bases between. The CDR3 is CASSVVVVQDRAFSGNTIYF. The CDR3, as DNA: TGTGCCAGCAGTGTGGTGGTTGTGCAGGACCGAGCCTTCTCTGGAAACACCATATATTTT.

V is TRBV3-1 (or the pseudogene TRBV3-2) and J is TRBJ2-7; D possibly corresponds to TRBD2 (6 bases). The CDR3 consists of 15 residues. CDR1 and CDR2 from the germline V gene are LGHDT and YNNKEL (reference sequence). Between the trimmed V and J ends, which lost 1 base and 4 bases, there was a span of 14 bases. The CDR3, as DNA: TGTGCCAGCAGCCAAGTACCGGGACTTCAATACGAGCAGTACTTC. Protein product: CASSQVPGLQYEQYF.

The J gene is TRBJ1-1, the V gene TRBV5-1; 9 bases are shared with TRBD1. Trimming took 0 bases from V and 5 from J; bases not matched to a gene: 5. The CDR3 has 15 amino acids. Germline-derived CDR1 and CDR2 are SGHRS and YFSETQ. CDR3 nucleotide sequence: TGCGCCAGCAGCTTGGGACAGGGGGTTGGGACTGAAGCTTTCTTT. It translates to CASSLGQGVGTEAFF. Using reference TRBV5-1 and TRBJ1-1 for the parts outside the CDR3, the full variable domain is KAGVTQTPRYLIKTRGQQVTLSCSPISGHRSVSWYQQTPGQGLQFLFEYFSETQRNKGNFPGRFSGRQFSNSRSEMNVSTLELGDSALYLCASSLGQGVGTEAFFGQGTRLTVV.

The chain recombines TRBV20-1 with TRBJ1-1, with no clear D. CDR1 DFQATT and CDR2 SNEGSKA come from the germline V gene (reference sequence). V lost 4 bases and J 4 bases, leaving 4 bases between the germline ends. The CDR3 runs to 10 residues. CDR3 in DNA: TGCAGTGCTATGAGCACTGAAGCTTTCTTT. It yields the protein CSAMSTEAFF.

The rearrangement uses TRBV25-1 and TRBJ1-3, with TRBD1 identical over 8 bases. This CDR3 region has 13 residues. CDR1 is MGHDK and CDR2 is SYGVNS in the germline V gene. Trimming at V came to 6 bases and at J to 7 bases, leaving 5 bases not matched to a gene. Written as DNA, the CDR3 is TGTGCCAGCAGCAGACAGGGGCCCAACACCATATATTTT. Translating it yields CASSRQGPNTIYF. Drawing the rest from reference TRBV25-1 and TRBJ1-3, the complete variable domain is EADIYQTPRYLVIGTGKKITLECSQTMGHDKMYWYQQDPGMELHLIHYSYGVNSTEKGDLSSESTVSRIRTEHFPLTLESARPSHTSQYLCASSRQGPNTIYFGEGSWLTVV.

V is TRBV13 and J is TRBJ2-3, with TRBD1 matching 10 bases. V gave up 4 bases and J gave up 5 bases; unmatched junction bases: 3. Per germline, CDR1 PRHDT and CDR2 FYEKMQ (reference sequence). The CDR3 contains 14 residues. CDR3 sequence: CASSYGTGEDTQYF. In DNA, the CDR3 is TGTGCCAGCAGCTATGGGACAGGGGAAGATACGCAGTATTTT.

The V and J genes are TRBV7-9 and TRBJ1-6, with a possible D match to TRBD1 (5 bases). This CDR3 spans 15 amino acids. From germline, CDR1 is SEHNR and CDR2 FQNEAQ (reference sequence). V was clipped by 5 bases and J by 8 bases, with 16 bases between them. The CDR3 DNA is TGTGCCAGCAGCCTTTCGAGGGGCAGGGATTCACCCCTCCACTTT. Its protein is CASSLSRGRDSPLHF.

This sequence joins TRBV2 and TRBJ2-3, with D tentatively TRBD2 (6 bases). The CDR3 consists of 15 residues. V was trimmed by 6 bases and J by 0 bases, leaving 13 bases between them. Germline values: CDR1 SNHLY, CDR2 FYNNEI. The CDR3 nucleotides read TGTGCCAGCAGCATTAGCGGCCAAAGCACAGATACGCAGTATTTT. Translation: CASSISGQSTDTQYF.

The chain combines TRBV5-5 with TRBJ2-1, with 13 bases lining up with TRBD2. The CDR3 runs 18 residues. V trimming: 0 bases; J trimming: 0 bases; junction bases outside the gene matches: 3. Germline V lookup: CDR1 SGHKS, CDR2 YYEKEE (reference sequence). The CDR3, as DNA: TGTGCCAGCAGCTTGGCGACTAGCGGGGGGAGCTCCTACAATGAGCAGTTCTTC. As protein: CASSLATSGGSSYNEQFF.

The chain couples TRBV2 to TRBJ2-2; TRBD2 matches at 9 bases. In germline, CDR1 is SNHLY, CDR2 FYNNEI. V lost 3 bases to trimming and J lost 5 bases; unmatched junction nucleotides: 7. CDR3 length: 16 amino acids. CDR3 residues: CASSDRAGGPTGELFF. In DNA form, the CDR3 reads TGTGCCAGCAGTGATCGGGCGGGGGGGCCGACCGGGGAGCTGTTTTTT.

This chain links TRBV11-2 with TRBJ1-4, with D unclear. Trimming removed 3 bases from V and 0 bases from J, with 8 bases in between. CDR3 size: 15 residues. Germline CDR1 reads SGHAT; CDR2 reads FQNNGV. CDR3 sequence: CASSLQYATNEKLFF. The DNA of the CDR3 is TGTGCCAGCAGCTTGCAATATGCAACTAATGAAAAACTGTTTTTT.

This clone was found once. In nucleotides, the CDR3 is TGTGCCAGCTCTACACAGAGGAACACTGAAGCTTTCTTT. This encodes CASSTQRNTEAFF. The chain carries TRBV6-5 and TRBJ1-1, with no clear D. The CDR3 sequence is 13 residues long. V dropped 8 bases and J dropped 1 base, with 11 bases sitting between them. Germline assignment: CDR1 MNHEY and CDR2 SVGAGI.

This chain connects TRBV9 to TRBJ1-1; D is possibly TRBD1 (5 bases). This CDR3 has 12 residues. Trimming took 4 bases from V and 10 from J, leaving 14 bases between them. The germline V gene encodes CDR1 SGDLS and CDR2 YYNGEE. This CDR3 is CASSRGVSGAFF. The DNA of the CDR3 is TGTGCCAGCAGCCGGGGGGTCTCGGGAGCTTTCTTT. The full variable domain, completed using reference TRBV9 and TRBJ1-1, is DSGVTQTPKHLITATGQRVTLRCSPRSGDLSVYWYQQSLDQGLQFLIQYYNGEERAKGNILERFSAQQFPDLHSELNLSSLELGDSALYFCASSRGVSGAFFGQGTRLTVV.

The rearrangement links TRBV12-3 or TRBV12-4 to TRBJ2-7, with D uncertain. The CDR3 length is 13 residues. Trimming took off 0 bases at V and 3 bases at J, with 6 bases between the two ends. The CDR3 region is CASSLAWSYEQYF. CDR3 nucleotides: TGTGCCAGCAGTTTAGCGTGGAGCTACGAGCAGTACTTC.

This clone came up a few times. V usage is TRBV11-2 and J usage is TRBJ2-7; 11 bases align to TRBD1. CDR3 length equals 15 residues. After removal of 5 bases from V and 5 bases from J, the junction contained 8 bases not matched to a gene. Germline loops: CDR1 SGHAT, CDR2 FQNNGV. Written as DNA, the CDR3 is TGTGCCAGCAGCCTGACAGGGGGACAGGGGGACGAGCAGTACTTC. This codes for CASSLTGGQGDEQYF.

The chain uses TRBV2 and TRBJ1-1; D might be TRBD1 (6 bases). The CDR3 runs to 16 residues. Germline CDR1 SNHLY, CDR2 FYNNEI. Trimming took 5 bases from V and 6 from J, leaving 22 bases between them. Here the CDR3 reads CASSYGGAMYRSEAFF. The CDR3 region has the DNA TGTGCCAGCAGTTATGGGGGGGCAATGTATAGGTCTGAAGCTTTCTTT.

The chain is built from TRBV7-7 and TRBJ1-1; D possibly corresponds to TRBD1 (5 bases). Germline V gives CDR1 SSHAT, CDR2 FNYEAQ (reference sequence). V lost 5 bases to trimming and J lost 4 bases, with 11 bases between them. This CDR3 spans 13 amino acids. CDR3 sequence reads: CASSLTRGTEAFF. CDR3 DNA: TGTGCCAGCAGCCTTACAAGGGGCACTGAAGCTTTCTTT. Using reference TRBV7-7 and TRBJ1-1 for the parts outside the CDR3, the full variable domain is GAGVSQSPRYKVTKRGQDVTLRCDPISSHATLYWYQQALGQGPEFLTYFNYEAQPDKSGLPSDRFSAERPEGSISTLTIQRTEQRDSAMYRCASSLTRGTEAFFGQGTRLTVV.

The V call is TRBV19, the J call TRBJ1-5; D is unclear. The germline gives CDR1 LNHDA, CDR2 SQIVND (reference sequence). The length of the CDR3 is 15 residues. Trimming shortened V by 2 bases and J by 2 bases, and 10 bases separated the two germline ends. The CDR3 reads CASSIRGGGNQPQHF. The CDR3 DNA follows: TGTGCCAGTAGTATACGGGGAGGAGGCAATCAGCCCCAGCATTTT.

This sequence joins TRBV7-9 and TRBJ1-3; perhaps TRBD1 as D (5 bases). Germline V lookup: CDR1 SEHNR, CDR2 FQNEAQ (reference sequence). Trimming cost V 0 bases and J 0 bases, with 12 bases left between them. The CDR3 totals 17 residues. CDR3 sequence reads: CASSLAGTPRSGNTIYF. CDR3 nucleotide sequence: TGTGCCAGCAGCTTAGCGGGGACTCCTCGCTCTGGAAACACCATATATTTT.

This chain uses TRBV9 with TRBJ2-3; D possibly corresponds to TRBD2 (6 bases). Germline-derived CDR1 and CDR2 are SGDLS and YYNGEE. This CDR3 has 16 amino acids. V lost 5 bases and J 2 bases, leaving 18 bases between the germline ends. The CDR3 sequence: CASSDKDYKNTDTQYF. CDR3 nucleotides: TGTGCCAGCAGTGATAAGGACTACAAGAACACAGATACGCAGTATTTT.

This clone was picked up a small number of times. The CDR3 is CASSLERPLGGYTF. DNA for the CDR3: TGTGCCAGCAGCCTTGAAAGACCGCTCGGTGGCTACACCTTC. This chain links TRBV14 with TRBJ1-2; no clear D. This CDR3 region has 14 residues. Per the germline V gene, CDR1 is SGHDN and CDR2 is FVKESK. The V end was cut by 4 bases, the J end by 7 bases, with 16 bases between.

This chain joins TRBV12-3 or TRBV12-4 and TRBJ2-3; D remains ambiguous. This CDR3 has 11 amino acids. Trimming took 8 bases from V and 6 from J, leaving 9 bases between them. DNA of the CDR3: TGTGCCAGCCTCCGGGCGGATACGCAGTATTTT. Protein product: CASLRADTQYF.

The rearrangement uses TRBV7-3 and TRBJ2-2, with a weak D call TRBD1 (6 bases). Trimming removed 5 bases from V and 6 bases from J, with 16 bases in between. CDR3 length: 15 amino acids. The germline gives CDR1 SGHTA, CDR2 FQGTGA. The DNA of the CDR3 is TGTGCCAGCAGCCCTCACCTACAGGGTTCCGGGGAGCTGTTTTTT. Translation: CASSPHLQGSGELFF.

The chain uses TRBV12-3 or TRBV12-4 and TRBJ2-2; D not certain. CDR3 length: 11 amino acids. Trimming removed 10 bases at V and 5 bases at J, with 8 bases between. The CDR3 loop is CATSGTGELFF. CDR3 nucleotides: TGTGCCACCTCAGGTACCGGGGAGCTGTTTTTT.

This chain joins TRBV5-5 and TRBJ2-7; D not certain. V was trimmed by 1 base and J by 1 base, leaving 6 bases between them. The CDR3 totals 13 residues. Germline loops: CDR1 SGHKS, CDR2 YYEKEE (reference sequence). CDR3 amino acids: CASSLLPSYEQYF. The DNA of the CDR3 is TGTGCCAGCAGCTTGTTACCGTCCTACGAGCAGTACTTC.

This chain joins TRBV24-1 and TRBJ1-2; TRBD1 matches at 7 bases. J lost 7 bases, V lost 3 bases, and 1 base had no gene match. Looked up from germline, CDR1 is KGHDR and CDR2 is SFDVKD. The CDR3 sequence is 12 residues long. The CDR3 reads CATSDAGGGYTF. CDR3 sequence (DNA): TGTGCCACCAGTGATGCAGGGGGTGGCTACACCTTC.

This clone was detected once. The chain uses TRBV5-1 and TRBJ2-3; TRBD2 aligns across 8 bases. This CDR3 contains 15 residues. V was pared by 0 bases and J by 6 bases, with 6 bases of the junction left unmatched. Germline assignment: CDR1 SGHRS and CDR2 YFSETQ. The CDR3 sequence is CASSLVAGSQDTQYF. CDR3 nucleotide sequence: TGCGCCAGCAGCTTGGTAGCGGGGAGTCAGGATACGCAGTATTTT.

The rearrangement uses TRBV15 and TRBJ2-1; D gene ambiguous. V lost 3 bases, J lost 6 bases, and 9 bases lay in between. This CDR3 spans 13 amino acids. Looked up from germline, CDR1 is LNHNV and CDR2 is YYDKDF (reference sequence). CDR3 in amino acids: CATSRVVSNEQFF. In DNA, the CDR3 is TGTGCCACCAGCAGGGTAGTATCCAATGAGCAGTTCTTC.